The 23 T cell receptor beta chains listed next were all sequenced from one sample in a study of T cell responses to AZD1222 COVID-19 vaccine. Assay used: immunoSEQ multiplex PCR; TCRdb lists only in-frame clones, some missing. The table lists around 99,000 clones, approximately 91% of them singletons. The sample here was peripheral blood, taken on day 0 of AZD1222 vaccination. The receptors originated from an adult in good health.

The genes are TRBV7-9 and TRBJ1-1; 7 nucleotides match TRBD1. The CDR3 loop spans 14 amino acids. The ends lost 5 bases at V and 0 bases at J; junction bases unmatched: 3. The germline V gene has CDR1 SEHNR and CDR2 FQNEAQ (reference sequence). DNA for the CDR3: TGTGCCAGCAGCGCAACAGGGGTGAACACTGAAGCTTTCTTT. It is translated as CASSATGVNTEAFF.

The V call is TRBV10-2, the J call TRBJ2-1; tentative D call: TRBD2 (6 bases). Trimming took 5 bases from V and 7 from J, leaving 15 bases between them. This CDR3 spans 14 amino acids. Germline CDR1 WSHSY, CDR2 SAAADI. The CDR3 bases are TGCGCCAGCAGTAGGACTATTATTCGTAATGAGCAGTTCTTC. Residues: CASSRTIIRNEQFF.

This clone was picked up a small number of times. This chain uses TRBV3-1 (or the pseudogene TRBV3-2) with TRBJ1-3; unclear D gene. V lost 0 bases, J lost 3 bases, and 21 bases lay in between. This CDR3 is 19 amino acids long. CDR1 LGHDT and CDR2 YNNKEL come from the germline V gene (reference sequence). The CDR3 sequence is CASSQDNSSTYWGGNTIYF. In DNA form, the CDR3 reads TGTGCCAGCAGCCAAGATAATTCTTCGACCTATTGGGGTGGAAACACCATATATTTT.

This clone was observed a single time. V is TRBV19 and J is TRBJ2-7; TRBD1 might be the D (6 bases). The CDR3 is 14 amino acids. CDR1 LNHDA and CDR2 SQIVND come from the germline V gene (reference sequence). Between the trimmed V and J ends, which lost 2 bases and 2 bases, there was a span of 10 bases. The CDR3 region has the DNA TGTGCCAGTAGTATAAACGACAGGACCTACGAGCAGTACTTC. Its translation is CASSINDRTYEQYF.

The chain joins TRBV19 to TRBJ1-1; 7 bases map to TRBD1. Unmatched junction bases numbered 7, after V lost 5 bases and J lost 4 bases. This CDR3 spans 14 amino acids. From germline, CDR1 is LNHDA and CDR2 SQIVND (reference sequence). The CDR3, as DNA: TGTGCCAGTAGTCCGACAGGGTGGAGCACTGAAGCTTTCTTT. The encoded protein is CASSPTGWSTEAFF. The whole variable domain, filled in from reference TRBV19 and TRBJ1-1, reads DGGITQSPKYLFRKEGQNVTLSCEQNLNHDAMYWYRQDPGQGLRLIYYSQIVNDFQKGDIAEGYSVSREKKESFPLTVTSAQKNPTAFYLCASSPTGWSTEAFFGQGTRLTVV.

The rearrangement joins TRBV9 to TRBJ1-4, with 7 bases lining up with TRBD1. Germline CDR1 SGDLS, CDR2 YYNGEE. The CDR3 sequence is 14 residues long. The junction had 11 bases not matched to a gene; V was cut back by 7 bases and J by 8 bases. The DNA for the CDR3 is TGTGCCAGCGGGGGCCGACAGGGAGGGGAAAAACTGTTTTTT. This sequence encodes CASGGRQGGEKLFF.

The J gene is TRBJ1-2, the V gene TRBV28; no clear D. V shed 3 bases and J shed 4 bases, with 9 bases lying between them. The CDR3 totals 13 residues. CDR1 and CDR2 (germline): MDHEN, SYDVKM. The CDR3 reads CASSFGVLYGYTF. CDR3 in DNA: TGTGCCAGCAGTTTTGGGGTTCTCTATGGCTACACCTTC.

J is TRBJ2-7 and V is TRBV12-3 or TRBV12-4, with D possibly matching TRBD1 (5 bases). The CDR3 length is 13 residues. The V end lost 5 bases, the J end lost 0 bases, and 8 bases lay between the germline ends. In nucleotides, the CDR3 is TGTGCCAGCAGTCTCGACAGCTCCTACGAGCAGTACGTC. Its protein is CASSLDSSYEQYV.

This rearrangement joins TRBV13 to TRBJ1-3, with a weak D call TRBD1 (5 bases). The CDR3 length is 16 residues. V dropped 1 base and J dropped 5 bases, with 15 bases sitting between them. Germline values: CDR1 PRHDT, CDR2 FYEKMQ (reference sequence). CDR3 nucleotides: TGTGCCAGCAGCTTAGAGGAGGGCAGGGCTAGAAACACCATATATTTT. Translating it yields CASSLEEGRARNTIYF.

The chain carries TRBV5-4 and TRBJ1-2, with 12 nucleotides matching TRBD1. This CDR3 is built from 18 residues. V shed 4 bases, J shed 4 bases, and the junction held 14 bases outside the gene matches. Per germline, CDR1 SGHNT and CDR2 YYREEE (reference sequence). The CDR3 is CASSPARDRGRPRYGYTF. The CDR3, as DNA: TGTGCCAGCAGCCCGGCCCGGGACAGGGGGCGTCCTCGCTATGGCTACACCTTC.

The sample holds one count of this clone. The rearrangement uses TRBV24-1 and TRBJ1-2, with 7 bases that match TRBD1. Germline V lookup: CDR1 KGHDR, CDR2 SFDVKD. The CDR3 consists of 16 residues. Trimming took 4 bases from V and 3 from J; bases not matched to a gene: 10. For the CDR3, the DNA is TGTGCCACCAGTGACAGCCGACAGGGAACGGACTATGGCTACACCTTC. As protein: CATSDSRQGTDYGYTF.

The gene calls are TRBV15 and TRBJ2-7; possible D gene TRBD2, 6 bases. CDR1 is LNHNV, CDR2 YYDKDF, per germline (reference sequence). V lost 5 bases and J lost 3, with 11 bases in between. CDR3 length: 13 residues. CDR3 coding DNA: TGTGCCACCAGCCGGGGGAGAGACTACGAGCAGTACGTC. It translates to CATSRGRDYEQYV.

The chain is built from TRBV15 and TRBJ2-3, with 7 bases fitting TRBD2. V was pared by 8 bases and J by 7 bases, with 9 bases of the junction left unmatched. This CDR3 has 13 amino acids. Germline V lookup: CDR1 LNHNV, CDR2 YYDKDF (reference sequence). The CDR3 loop reads CATSSTSIYTQYF. CDR3 nucleotide sequence: TGTGCCACCTCCTCGACTAGCATCTATACGCAGTATTTT.

The chain combines TRBV5-1 with TRBJ2-7, with 8 positions matching TRBD1. The CDR3 loop spans 13 amino acids. The germline gives CDR1 SGHRS, CDR2 YFSETQ. J was trimmed by 3 bases and V by 3 bases; bases with no gene match: 2. CDR3 loop: CASSWDRSYEQYF. DNA of the CDR3: TGCGCCAGCAGCTGGGACAGGAGCTACGAGCAGTACTTC.

The V gene is TRBV5-4, the J gene TRBJ1-5, with D possibly TRBD1 on 6 matching bases. Trimming cost V 4 bases and J 6 bases, with 14 bases left between them. Looked up from germline, CDR1 is SGHNT and CDR2 is YYREEE (reference sequence). The CDR3 totals 14 residues. The CDR3 region has the DNA TGTGCCAGCAGCCAGCAGGGGTCGGGTCAGCCCCAGCATTTT. It encodes CASSQQGSGQPQHF. Looking up the rest from reference TRBV5-4 and TRBJ1-5 gives the full variable domain: ETGVTQSPTHLIKTRGQQVTLRCSSQSGHNTVSWYQQALGQGPQFIFQYYREEENGRGNFPPRFSGLQFPNYSSELNVNALELDDSALYLCASSQQGSGQPQHFGDGTRLSIL.

This sequence joins TRBV7-9 and TRBJ2-3; weak D call: TRBD2 (5 bases). V was trimmed by 5 bases and J by 3 bases, leaving 18 bases between them. The length of the CDR3 is 16 residues. Germline CDR1 SEHNR, CDR2 FQNEAQ (reference sequence). The CDR3 loop is CASSPRVGSITDTQYF. The CDR3 coding sequence is TGTGCCAGCAGCCCGCGGGTGGGTAGCATTACAGATACGCAGTATTTT.

The CDR3: CAISESAGEAGPKLFF. The CDR3 DNA sequence: TGTGCCATCAGTGAGTCGGCGGGGGAGGCGGGACCGAAACTGTTTTTT. The chain combines TRBV10-3 with TRBJ1-4; D is possibly TRBD1 (5 bases). V was trimmed by 0 bases and J by 11 bases, leaving 19 bases between them. CDR3 length: 16 amino acids. Germline V gives CDR1 ENHRY, CDR2 SYGVKD.

The chain uses TRBV5-3 and TRBJ2-1, with D uncertain. TRBV5-3 belongs to the ORF category, with a function that is uncertain. V was trimmed by 4 bases and J by 4 bases, leaving 6 bases between them. This CDR3 spans 12 amino acids. The chain's CDR3 is CARSQLYNEQFF. The CDR3 nucleotides read TGTGCCAGAAGCCAACTGTACAATGAGCAGTTCTTC.

The chain links TRBV24-1 to TRBJ1-4; D gene ambiguous. In germline, CDR1 is KGHDR, CDR2 SFDVKD. The V end was cut by 4 bases, the J end by 7 bases, with 15 bases between. The CDR3 extends over 15 amino acids. The CDR3 sequence: CATSDARPGLEKLFF. CDR3 DNA: TGTGCCACCAGTGACGCAAGGCCCGGGCTTGAAAAACTGTTTTTT.

The genes are TRBV29-1 and TRBJ1-3; D is possibly TRBD1 (6 bases). The CDR3 contains 15 residues. V lost 3 bases and J 4 bases, leaving 16 bases between the germline ends. Germline CDR1 and CDR2: SQVTM and ANQGSEA. CDR3 sequence: CSVEGGHGGGNTIYF. CDR3 sequence (DNA): TGCAGCGTTGAGGGGGGACATGGCGGAGGAAACACCATATATTTT.

The chain links TRBV24-1 to TRBJ2-1; D gene ambiguous. The germline gives CDR1 KGHDR, CDR2 SFDVKD. The CDR3 is 15 residues long. Between the trimmed V and J ends, which lost 3 bases and 1 base, there was a span of 9 bases. The CDR3 DNA reads TGTGCCACCAGTGATAGGAGACCATCCTACAATGAGCAGTTCTTC. It is translated as CATSDRRPSYNEQFF.

This chain joins TRBV7-8 and TRBJ1-2, with 10 bases identical to TRBD1. The CDR3 sequence is 14 residues long. CDR1 is SGHVS and CDR2 is FQNEAQ in the germline V gene. The V gene end was trimmed by 5 bases and the J gene end by 8 bases; junction bases not matched to a gene: 8. As DNA, the CDR3 is TGTGCCAGCAGCCTGGGACAGGGGCCGTCCGGCTACACCTTC. Its translation is CASSLGQGPSGYTF.

The chain uses TRBV4-3 and TRBJ1-2; 10 bases fit TRBD1. CDR3 length: 15 residues. Germline V gene data show CDR1 as LGHNA and CDR2 as YSLEER. J was trimmed by 7 bases and V by 6 bases; bases with no gene match: 11. The CDR3 DNA reads TGCGCCAGCAGTCACTCGGGACAGGGGTTCTTTGGCTACACCTTC. Translation: CASSHSGQGFFGYTF.